This T cell receptor beta chain was obtained from a study of blood T cell repertoires in COVID-19. Study overall: COVID-19 samples from acute and convalescent phases originated in the United States, Italy and Spain. The cDNA or gDNA used as material had been derived from T cells, B-cell-depleted T cells, or PBMCs.

Allocation to cohorts depended on clinical history reported by the participants. Authors' processing steps: Estimated nucleated cell counts came from reference gene primer amplification. Libraries were prepared by immunoSEQ multiplex PCR; TCRdb keeps only in-frame clonotypes and omits some of them. Clonal size and the V and J genes are those of that table, whereas D and trimming came from the DNA. The sample carries roughly 500,000 clones, approximately 90% recorded once. V was pared by 3 bases and J by 3 bases, with 4 bases of the junction left unmatched. Germline lookup yields CDR1 GTSNPN and CDR2 SVGIG (reference sequence). This CDR3 has 14 residues.

The chain has TRBV30 and TRBJ1-4; the match to TRBD1 covers 7 bases. The source of this sequence is a woman in her forties who had recovered from COVID-19. The specimen sequenced was PBMCs or T cells enriched from blood (not recorded which). The DNA for the CDR3 is TGTGCCTGGAGCCACAGGGGACCTAATGAAAAACTGTTTTTT. This sequence encodes CAWSHRGPNEKLFF.